The source of this TCR beta chain is a study of OX40 agonist ivuxolimab in advanced cancers. Looking at the study overall: Approximately 40% of patients had received prior checkpoint inhibitor therapy. Patients achieving partial responses numbered three: one hepatocellular carcinoma case and two cutaneous melanoma cases.

The data were produced by immunoSEQ multiplex PCR, yet TCRdb's version contains in-frame clones alone and is incomplete. The table has under 100,000 clones, roughly 89% seen once. This CDR3 has 14 amino acids. Germline-derived CDR1 and CDR2 are PRHDT and FYEKMQ (reference sequence). The J segment lost 4 bases and the V segment lost 5 bases, leaving 6 bases of the junction unmatched. This rearrangement joins TRBV13 to TRBJ1-1; 8 nucleotides agree with TRBD1. Sequenced material: CD4+ or CD8+ T cells sorted from blood, taken in a trial of the OX40 agonist ivuxolimab. This TCR was sampled from an adult with an advanced solid tumor such as melanoma, head and neck, liver or kidney cancer. The CDR3 reads CASSGQGGGTEAFF. In DNA form, the CDR3 reads TGTGCCAGCAGCGGACAGGGAGGGGGCACTGAAGCTTTCTTT. The full variable domain, rest sourced from reference TRBV13 and TRBJ1-1, is AAGVIQSPRHLIKEKRETATLKCYPIPRHDTVYWYQQGPGQDPQFLISFYEKMQSDKGSIPDRFSAQQFSDYHSELNMSSLELGDSALYFCASSGQGGGTEAFFGQGTRLTVV.